The clone carrying this T cell receptor beta chain has a handful of counts. The antigen remains unidentified. Reverse transcription used around 500 ng RNA and constant-region primers for alpha and beta. Each of the alpha and beta chains got its own library through chain-specific third strand synthesis with indices. TCRdb passed the 5' RACE reads through MiXCR, listing each CDR3 protein once. The sample holds about 3,300 distinct CDR3 sequences, about a fifth seen once. The repertoire came from unfractionated whole blood and reflected all unsorted peripheral T cells. The source of the sample is a study of HIV-infected patients and healthy controls. Overall study findings and caveats: Study cohorts differed slightly in age and sex, but this did not explain diversity differences.

Sequenced here: blood, sampled before antiretroviral therapy. This TCR derives from an adult with HIV infection.

CDR3: CASSLWTAEAFF. The CDR3 DNA reads TGTGCCAGCAGCTTATGGACAGCTGAAGCTTTCTTT. V usage is TRBV11-2 and J usage is TRBJ1-1; possibly TRBD1 for D (6 bases). Germline V CDR1 and CDR2: SGHAT, FQNNGV. With 2 bases removed from V and 6 bases from J, the gap between germline ends came to 7 bases. The CDR3 consists of 12 residues. Full variable domain (rest looked up from reference TRBV11-2 and TRBJ1-1): EAGVAQSPRYKIIEKRQSVAFWCNPISGHATLYWYQQILGQGPKLLIQFQNNGVVDDSQLPKDRFSAERLKGVDSTLKIQPAKLEDSAVYLCASSLWTAEAFFGQGTRLTVV.